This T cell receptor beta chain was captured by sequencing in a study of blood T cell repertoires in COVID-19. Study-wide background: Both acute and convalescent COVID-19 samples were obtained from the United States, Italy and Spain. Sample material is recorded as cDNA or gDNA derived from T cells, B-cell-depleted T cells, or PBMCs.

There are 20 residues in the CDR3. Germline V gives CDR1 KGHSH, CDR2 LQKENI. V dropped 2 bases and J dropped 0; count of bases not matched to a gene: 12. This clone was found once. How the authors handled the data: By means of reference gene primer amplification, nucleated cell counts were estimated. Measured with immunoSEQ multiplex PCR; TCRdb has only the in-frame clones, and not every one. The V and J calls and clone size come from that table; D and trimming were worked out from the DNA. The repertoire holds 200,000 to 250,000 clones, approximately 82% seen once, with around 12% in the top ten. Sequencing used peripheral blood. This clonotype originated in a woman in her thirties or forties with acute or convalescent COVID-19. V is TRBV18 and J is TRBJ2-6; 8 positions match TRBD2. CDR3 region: CASSPTSGGPLSSGANVLTF. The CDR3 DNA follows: TGTGCCAGCTCACCAACCAGCGGGGGACCCTTGAGCTCTGGGGCCAACGTCCTGACTTTC.